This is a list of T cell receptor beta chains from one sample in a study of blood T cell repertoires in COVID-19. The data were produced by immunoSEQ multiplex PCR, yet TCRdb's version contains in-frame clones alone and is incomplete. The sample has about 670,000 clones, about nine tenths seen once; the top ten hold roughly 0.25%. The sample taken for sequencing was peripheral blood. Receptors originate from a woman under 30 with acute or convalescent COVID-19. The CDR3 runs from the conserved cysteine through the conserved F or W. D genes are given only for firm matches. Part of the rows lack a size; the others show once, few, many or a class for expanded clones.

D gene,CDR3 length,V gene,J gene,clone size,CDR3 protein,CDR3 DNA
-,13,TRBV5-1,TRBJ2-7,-,CASSSGAAYEQYF,TGCGCCAGCAGCTCAGGGGCAGCCTACGAGCAGTACTTC
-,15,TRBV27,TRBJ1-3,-,CASSLSTHRGNTIYF,TGTGCCAGCAGTTTATCTACCCACAGGGGAAACACCATATATTTT
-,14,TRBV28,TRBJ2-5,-,CASKGHSTLETQYF,TGTGCCAGCAAGGGACACTCGACTTTGGAGACCCAGTACTTC
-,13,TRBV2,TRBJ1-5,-,CASRGEEAQPQHF,TGTGCCAGCAGGGGGGAGGAAGCTCAGCCCCAGCATTTT
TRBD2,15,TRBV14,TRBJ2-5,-,CASSQDPWGGETQYF,TGTGCCAGCAGCCAAGATCCATGGGGGGGAGAGACCCAGTACTTC
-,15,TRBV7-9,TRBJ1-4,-,CASSLRGTSNEKLFF,TGTGCCAGCAGCTTAAGGGGGACAAGTAATGAAAAACTGTTTTTT
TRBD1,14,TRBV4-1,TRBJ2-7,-,CASSQGTGDYEQYF,TGCGCCAGCAGCCAAGGGACAGGTGACTACGAGCAGTACTTC
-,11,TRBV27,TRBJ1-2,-,CASSSGYGYTF,TGTGCCAGCAGTTCGGGTTATGGCTACACCTTC
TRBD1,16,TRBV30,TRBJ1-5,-,CAWSVTGTGYGQPQHF,TGTGCCTGGAGTGTTACCGGGACAGGGTACGGTCAGCCCCAGCATTTT
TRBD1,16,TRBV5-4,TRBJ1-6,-,CASSLTGTGGNSPLHF,TGTGCCAGCAGCCTGACCGGGACAGGGGGTAATTCACCCCTCCACTTT
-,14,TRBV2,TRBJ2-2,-,CATGDRTNTGELFF,TGTGCCACGGGGGACAGAACGAACACCGGGGAGCTGTTTTTT
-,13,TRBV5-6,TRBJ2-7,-,CASSLFGSYEQYF,TGTGCCAGCAGCTTGTTCGGGTCCTACGAGCAGTACTTC
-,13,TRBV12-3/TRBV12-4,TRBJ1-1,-,CATTQGPHTEAFF,TGTGCCACTACTCAGGGGCCACACACTGAAGCTTTCTTT
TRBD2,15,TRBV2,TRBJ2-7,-,CASSGLAGASYEQYF,TGTGCCAGCAGTGGCCTAGCGGGGGCCTCCTACGAGCAGTACTTC
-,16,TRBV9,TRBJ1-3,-,CASSGFQGFSGNTIYF,TGTGCCAGCAGCGGATTTCAGGGATTCTCTGGAAACACCATATATTTT
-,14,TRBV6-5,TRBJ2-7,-,CASSRGGGSYEQYF,TGTGCCAGCAGTCGAGGGGGGGGCTCCTACGAGCAGTACTTC
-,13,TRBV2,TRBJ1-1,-,CASTRQESTEAFF,TGTGCCAGCACTCGACAGGAAAGCACTGAAGCTTTCTTT
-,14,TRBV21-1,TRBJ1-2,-,CASSNQGADYGYTF,TGTGCCAGCAGCAATCAGGGGGCTGACTATGGCTACACCTTC
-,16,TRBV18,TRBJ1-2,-,CASSPGGLQGRLGYTF,TGTGCCAGCTCACCAGGGGGACTACAGGGTCGCCTTGGCTACACCTTC
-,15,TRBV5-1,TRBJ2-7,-,CASTPIEYSPDEQYF,TGCGCCAGCACCCCCATTGAATACTCCCCTGACGAGCAGTACTTC
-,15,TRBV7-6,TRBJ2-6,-,CASSFNRGGANVLTF,TGTGCCAGCAGCTTTAACCGAGGTGGGGCCAACGTCCTGACTTTC
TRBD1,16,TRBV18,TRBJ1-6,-,CASSPRGQGYNSPLHF,TGTGCCAGCTCACCAAGGGGGCAGGGTTATAATTCACCCCTCCACTTT
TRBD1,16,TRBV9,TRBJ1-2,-,CASSPDHRGPIYGYTF,TGTGCCAGCAGCCCCGACCACAGGGGTCCCATCTATGGCTACACCTTC
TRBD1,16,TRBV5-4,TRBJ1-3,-,CASSLAGTGIGNTIYF,TGTGCCAGCAGCTTGGCCGGGACAGGGATCGGAAACACCATATATTTT
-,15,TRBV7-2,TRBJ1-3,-,CASSLRVIAGNTIYF,TGTGCCAGCAGCTTACGTGTGATAGCTGGAAACACCATATATTTT
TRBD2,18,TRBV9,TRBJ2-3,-,CASSVTSGEALGTDTQYF,TGTGCCAGCAGCGTTACTAGCGGGGAGGCCCTCGGCACAGATACGCAGTATTTT
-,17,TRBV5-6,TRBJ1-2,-,CASSLPFRAGGFNGYTF,TGTGCCAGCAGCCTTCCATTTCGGGCCGGGGGATTCAATGGCTACACCTTC
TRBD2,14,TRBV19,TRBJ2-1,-,CASSAGGSYNEQFF,TGTGCCAGTAGTGCGGGGGGCTCCTACAATGAGCAGTTCTTC
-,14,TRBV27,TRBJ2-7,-,CASSFRGVGAEQYF,TGTGCCAGCAGTTTTAGGGGAGTGGGGGCCGAGCAGTACTTC
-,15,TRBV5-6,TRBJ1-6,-,CASSLQAREDSPLHF,TGTGCCAGCAGCTTGCAAGCACGGGAGGATTCACCCCTCCACTTT
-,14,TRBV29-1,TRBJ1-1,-,CSAQGLTGNTEAFF,TGCAGCGCCCAAGGACTAACGGGGAACACTGAAGCTTTCTTT
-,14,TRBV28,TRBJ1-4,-,CASSFYRVKEKLFF,TGTGCCAGCAGTTTTTACAGGGTGAAGGAAAAACTGTTTTTT
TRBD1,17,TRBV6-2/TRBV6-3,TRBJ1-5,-,CASSPGTGRHWDQPQHF,TGTGCCAGCAGCCCCGGGACAGGGCGACATTGGGATCAGCCCCAGCATTTT
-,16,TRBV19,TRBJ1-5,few,CASSPSANRRNQPQHF,TGTGCCAGTTCCCCGAGCGCGAACCGACGCAATCAGCCCCAGCATTTT
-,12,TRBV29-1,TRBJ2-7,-,CSVGGISYEQYF,TGCAGCGTTGGTGGCATCTCCTACGAGCAGTACTTC
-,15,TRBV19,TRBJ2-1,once,CASSMNGHSYNEQFF,TGTGCCAGTAGTATGAACGGTCACTCCTACAATGAGCAGTTCTTC
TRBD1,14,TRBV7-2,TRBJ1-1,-,CASSFTGVNTEAFF,TGTGCCAGCAGCTTTACAGGGGTTAACACTGAAGCTTTCTTT
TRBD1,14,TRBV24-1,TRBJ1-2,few,CATSDPGGVDGYTF,TGTGCCACCAGTGATCCAGGGGGCGTTGATGGCTACACCTTC
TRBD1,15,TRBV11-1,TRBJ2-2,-,CASRGTGARVGELFF,TGTGCCAGCAGAGGGACAGGGGCGCGAGTCGGGGAGCTGTTTTTT
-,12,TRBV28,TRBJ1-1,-,CASSFEGEEAFF,TGTGCCAGCAGTTTTGAGGGGGAGGAAGCTTTCTTT
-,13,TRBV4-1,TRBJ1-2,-,CASSQFVNNGYTF,TGCGCCAGCAGCCAATTCGTGAACAATGGCTACACCTTC
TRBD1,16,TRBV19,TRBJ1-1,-,CASSLRTGTLPTEAFF,TGTGCCAGTAGTCTTCGGACAGGGACTCTACCCACTGAAGCTTTCTTT
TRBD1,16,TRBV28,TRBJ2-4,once,CASGPGQTLAKNIQYF,TGTGCCAGCGGACCGGGACAGACACTAGCCAAAAACATTCAGTACTTC
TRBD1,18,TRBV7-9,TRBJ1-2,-,CASSLVQGASRANYGYTF,TGTGCCAGCAGCTTAGTACAGGGGGCCTCCCGAGCTAACTATGGCTACACCTTC
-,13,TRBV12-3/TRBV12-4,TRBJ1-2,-,CASTPLRGGGYTF,TGTGCCAGCACTCCGCTTAGGGGTGGAGGCTACACCTTC
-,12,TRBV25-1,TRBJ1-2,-,CASNGAAYGYTF,TGTGCCAGCAATGGAGCAGCCTATGGCTACACCTTC
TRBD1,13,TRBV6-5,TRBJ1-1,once,CASSYGQGSEAFF,TGTGCCAGCAGTTACGGACAGGGGTCTGAAGCTTTCTTT
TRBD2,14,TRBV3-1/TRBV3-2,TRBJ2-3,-,CASARAGGPDTQYF,TGTGCCAGCGCTAGGGCGGGGGGGCCTGATACGCAGTATTTT
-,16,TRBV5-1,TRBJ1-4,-,CASSLGQGMFDEKLFF,TGCGCCAGCAGCTTGGGGCAGGGAATGTTCGATGAAAAACTGTTTTTT
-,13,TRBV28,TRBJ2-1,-,CASTPGRYNEQFF,TGTGCCAGCACCCCCGGGAGATACAATGAGCAGTTCTTC
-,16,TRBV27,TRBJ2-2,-,CASSLSRHRNTGELFF,TGTGCCAGCAGTCTCTCCCGACACCGGAACACCGGGGAGCTGTTTTTT
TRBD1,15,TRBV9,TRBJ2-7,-,CASSVRDRGSYEQYF,TGTGCCAGCAGCGTCCGGGACAGGGGTTCCTACGAGCAGTACTTC